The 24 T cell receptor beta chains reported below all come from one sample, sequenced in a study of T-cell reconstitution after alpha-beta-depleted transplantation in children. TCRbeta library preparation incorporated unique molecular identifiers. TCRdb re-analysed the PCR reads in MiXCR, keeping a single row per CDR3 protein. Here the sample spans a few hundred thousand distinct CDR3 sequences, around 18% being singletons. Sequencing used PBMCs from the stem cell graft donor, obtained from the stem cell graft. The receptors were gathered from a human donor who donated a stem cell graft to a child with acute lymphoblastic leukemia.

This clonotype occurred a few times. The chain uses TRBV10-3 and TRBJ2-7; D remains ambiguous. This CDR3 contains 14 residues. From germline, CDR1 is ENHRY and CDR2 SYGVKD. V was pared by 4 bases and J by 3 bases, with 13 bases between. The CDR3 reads CAISAHGVNYEQYF. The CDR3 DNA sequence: TGTGCCATCAGTGCGCATGGGGTTAACTACGAGCAGTACTTC.

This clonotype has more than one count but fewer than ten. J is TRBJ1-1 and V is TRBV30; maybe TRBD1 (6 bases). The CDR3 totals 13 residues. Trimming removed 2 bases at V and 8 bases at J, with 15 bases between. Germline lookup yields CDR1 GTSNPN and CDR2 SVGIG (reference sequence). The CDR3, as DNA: TGTGCCTGGAGTCTCCAGGGGACGGGAGAAGCTTTCTTT. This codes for CAWSLQGTGEAFF.

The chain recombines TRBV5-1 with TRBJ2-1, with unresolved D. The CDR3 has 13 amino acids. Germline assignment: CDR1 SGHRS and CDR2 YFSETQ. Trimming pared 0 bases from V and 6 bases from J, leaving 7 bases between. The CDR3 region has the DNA TGCGCCAGCAGCTTGGAACGCTTCAATGAGCAGTTCTTC. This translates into CASSLERFNEQFF.

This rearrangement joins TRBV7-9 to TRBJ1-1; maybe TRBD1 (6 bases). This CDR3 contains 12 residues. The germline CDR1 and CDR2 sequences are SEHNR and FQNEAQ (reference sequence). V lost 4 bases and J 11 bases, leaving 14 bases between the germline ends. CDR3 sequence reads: CASSSRQDTAFF. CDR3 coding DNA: TGTGCCAGCAGCTCGCGACAGGATACGGCTTTCTTT.

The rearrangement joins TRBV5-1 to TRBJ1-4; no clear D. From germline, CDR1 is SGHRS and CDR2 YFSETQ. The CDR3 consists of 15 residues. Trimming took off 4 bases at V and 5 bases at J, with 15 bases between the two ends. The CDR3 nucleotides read TGCGCCAGCAGCATATTGACGGGAAGAAATGAAAAACTGTTTTTT. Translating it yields CASSILTGRNEKLFF.

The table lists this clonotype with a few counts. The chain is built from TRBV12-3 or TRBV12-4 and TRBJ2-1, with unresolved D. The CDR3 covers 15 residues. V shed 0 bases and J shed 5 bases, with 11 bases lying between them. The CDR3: CASSLARMRNNEQFF. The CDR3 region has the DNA TGTGCCAGCAGTTTAGCGAGAATGAGGAACAATGAGCAGTTCTTC.

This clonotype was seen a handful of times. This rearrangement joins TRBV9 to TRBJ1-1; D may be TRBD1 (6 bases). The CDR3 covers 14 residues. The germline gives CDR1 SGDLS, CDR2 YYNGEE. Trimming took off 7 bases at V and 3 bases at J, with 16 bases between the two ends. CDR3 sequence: CASGDRTDYTEAFF. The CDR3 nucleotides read TGTGCCAGCGGTGACCGGACAGATTACACTGAAGCTTTCTTT.

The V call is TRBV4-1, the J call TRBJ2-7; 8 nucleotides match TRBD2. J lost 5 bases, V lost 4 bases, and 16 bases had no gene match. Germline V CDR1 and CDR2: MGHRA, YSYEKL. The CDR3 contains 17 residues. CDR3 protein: CASSPLDGSGRRNEQYF. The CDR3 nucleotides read TGCGCCAGCAGCCCCCTCGACGGAAGCGGGAGACGTAACGAGCAGTACTTC.

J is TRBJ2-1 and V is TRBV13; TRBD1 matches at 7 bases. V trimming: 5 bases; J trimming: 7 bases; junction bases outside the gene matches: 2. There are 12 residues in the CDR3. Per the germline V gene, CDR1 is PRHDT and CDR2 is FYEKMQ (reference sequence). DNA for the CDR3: TGTGCCAGCAGCATACAGGGGAATGAGCAGTTCTTC. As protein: CASSIQGNEQFF.

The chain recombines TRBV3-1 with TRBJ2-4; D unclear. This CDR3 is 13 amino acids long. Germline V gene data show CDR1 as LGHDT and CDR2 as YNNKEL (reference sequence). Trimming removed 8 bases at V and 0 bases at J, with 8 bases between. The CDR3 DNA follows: TGTGCCAGCTTAAGTCTAGCCAAAAACATTCAGTACTTC. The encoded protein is CASLSLAKNIQYF. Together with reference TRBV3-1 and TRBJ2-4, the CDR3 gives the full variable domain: DTAVSQTPKYLVTQMGNDKSIKCEQNLGHDTMYWYKQDSKKFLKIMFSYNNKELIINETVPNRFSPKSPDKAHLNLHINSLELGDSAVYFCASLSLAKNIQYFGAGTRLSVL.

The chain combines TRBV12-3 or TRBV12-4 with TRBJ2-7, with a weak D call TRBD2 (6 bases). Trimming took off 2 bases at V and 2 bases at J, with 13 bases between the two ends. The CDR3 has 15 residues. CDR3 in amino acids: CASSLHWTITYEQYF. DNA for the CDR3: TGTGCCAGCAGTTTACATTGGACTATTACCTACGAGCAGTACTTC.

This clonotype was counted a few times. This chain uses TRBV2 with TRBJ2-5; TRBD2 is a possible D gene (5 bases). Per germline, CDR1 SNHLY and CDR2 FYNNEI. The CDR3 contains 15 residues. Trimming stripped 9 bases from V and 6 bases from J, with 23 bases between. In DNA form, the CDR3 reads TGTGCCAGTGGTTTACTAGAACGGCCGCGGCAGACCCAGTACTTC. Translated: CASGLLERPRQTQYF.

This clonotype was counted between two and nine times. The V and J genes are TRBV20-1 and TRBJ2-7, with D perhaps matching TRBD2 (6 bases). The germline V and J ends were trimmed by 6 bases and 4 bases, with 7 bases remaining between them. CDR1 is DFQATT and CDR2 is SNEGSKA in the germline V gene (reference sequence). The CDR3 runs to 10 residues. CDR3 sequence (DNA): TGCAGTGCCCGGGGGTACGAGCAGTACTTC. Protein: CSARGYEQYF.

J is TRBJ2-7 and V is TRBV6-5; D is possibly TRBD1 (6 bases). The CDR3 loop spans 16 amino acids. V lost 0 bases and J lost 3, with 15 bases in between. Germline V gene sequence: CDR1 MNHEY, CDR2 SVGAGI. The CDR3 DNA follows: TGTGCCAGCAGTTACTCTCTGGGGGCAGGGGACTACGAGCAGTACTTC. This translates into CASSYSLGAGDYEQYF.

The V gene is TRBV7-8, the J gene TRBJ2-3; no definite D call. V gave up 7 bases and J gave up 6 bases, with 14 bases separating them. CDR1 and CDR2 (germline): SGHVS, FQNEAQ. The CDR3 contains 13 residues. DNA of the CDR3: TGTGCCAGCACCCGATCGCAAGGGGATACGCAGTATTTT. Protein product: CASTRSQGDTQYF.

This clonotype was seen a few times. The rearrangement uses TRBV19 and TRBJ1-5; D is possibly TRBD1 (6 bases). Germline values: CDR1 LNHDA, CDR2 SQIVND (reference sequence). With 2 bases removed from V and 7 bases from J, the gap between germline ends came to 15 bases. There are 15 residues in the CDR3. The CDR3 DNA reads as TGTGCCAGTAGTATAATGGGGGCATCAGACCAGCCCCAGCATTTT. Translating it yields CASSIMGASDQPQHF.

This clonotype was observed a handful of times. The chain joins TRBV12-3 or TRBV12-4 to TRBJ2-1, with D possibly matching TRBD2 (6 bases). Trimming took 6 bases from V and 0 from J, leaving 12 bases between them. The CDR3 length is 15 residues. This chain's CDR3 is CASRDSGASYNEQFF. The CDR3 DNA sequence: TGTGCCAGCAGAGATTCGGGAGCCTCCTACAATGAGCAGTTCTTC.

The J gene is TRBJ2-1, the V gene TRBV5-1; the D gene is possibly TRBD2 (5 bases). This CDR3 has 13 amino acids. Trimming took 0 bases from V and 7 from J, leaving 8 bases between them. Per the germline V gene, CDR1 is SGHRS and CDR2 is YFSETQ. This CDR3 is CASSLVCGNEQFF. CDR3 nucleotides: TGCGCCAGCAGCTTGGTTTGCGGGAATGAGCAGTTCTTC.

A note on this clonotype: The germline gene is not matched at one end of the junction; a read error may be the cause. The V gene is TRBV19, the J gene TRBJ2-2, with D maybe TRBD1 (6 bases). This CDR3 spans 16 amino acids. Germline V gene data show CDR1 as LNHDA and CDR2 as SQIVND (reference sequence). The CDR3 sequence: CATSIQDSANTGDLFF. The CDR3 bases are TGTGCCACTAGTATTCAGGACAGTGCGAACACCGGGGACCTGTTTTTT.

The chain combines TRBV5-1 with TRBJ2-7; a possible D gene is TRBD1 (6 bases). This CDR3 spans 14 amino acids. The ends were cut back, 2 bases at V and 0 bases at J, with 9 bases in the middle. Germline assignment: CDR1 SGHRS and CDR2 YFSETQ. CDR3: CASSFQGRSYEQYF. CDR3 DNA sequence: TGCGCCAGCAGCTTCCAGGGGCGCTCCTACGAGCAGTACTTC.

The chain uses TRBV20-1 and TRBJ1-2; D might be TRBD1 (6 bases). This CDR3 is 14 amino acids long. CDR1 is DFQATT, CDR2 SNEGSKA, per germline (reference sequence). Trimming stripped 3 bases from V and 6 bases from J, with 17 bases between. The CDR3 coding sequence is TGCAGTGCTAGGGATATACAGGGTCGGCATGGCTACACCTTC. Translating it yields CSARDIQGRHGYTF.

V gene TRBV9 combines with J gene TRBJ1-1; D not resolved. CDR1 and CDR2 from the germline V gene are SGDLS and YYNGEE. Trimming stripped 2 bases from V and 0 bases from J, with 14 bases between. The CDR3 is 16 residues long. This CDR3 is CASSVARNEMNTEAFF. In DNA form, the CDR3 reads TGTGCCAGCAGCGTGGCACGGAACGAGATGAACACTGAAGCTTTCTTT.

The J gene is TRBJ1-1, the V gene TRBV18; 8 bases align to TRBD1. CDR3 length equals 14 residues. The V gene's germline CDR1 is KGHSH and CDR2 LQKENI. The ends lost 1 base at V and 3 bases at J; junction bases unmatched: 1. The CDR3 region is CASSPLTGDTEAFF. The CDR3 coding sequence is TGTGCCAGCTCACCACTGACAGGGGACACTGAAGCTTTCTTT. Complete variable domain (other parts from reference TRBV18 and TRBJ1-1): NAGVMQNPRHLVRRRGQEARLRCSPMKGHSHVYWYRQLPEEGLKFMVYLQKENIIDESGMPKERFSAEFPKEGPSILRIQQVVRGDSAAYFCASSPLTGDTEAFFGQGTRLTVV.

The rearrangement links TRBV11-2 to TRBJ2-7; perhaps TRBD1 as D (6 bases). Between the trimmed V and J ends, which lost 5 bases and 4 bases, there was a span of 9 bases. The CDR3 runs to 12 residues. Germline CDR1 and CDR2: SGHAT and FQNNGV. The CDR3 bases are TGTGCCAGCAGCGGGACAAAATACGAGCAGTACTTC. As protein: CASSGTKYEQYF.